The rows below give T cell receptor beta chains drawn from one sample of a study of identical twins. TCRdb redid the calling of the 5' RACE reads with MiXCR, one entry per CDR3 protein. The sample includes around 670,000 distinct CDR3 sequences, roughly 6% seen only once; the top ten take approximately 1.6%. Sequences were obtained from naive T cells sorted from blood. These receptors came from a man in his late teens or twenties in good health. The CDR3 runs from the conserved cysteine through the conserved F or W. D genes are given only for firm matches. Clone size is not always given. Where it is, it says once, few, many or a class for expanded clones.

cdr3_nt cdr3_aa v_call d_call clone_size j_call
TGTGCCAGCAGTGAGGACGGCCGAGAAAAACTGTTTTTT CASSEDGREKLFF TRBV12-3/TRBV12-4 . many TRBJ1-4
TGTGCCAGCAGTTCTGTGACTAGCGGAAGTCACAATGAGCAGTTCTTC CASSSVTSGSHNEQFF TRBV6-2/TRBV6-3 TRBD2 many TRBJ2-1
TGTGCCTGGAGTGTACGGGACTCCCGTTACTTC CAWSVRDSRYF TRBV30 . . TRBJ2-5
TGCAGCGTCCACCTCAGGGGACCGTCCTACAATGAGCAGTTCTTC CSVHLRGPSYNEQFF TRBV29-1 . . TRBJ2-1
TGCGCCAGCAGCTTGGGGGTTAGCGGGACAAACACCGGGGAGCTGTTTTTT CASSLGVSGTNTGELFF TRBV5-1 TRBD2 few TRBJ2-2
TGTGCCACCAGTGACCATACTAGCGGGGGTTACAATGAGCAGTTCTTC CATSDHTSGGYNEQFF TRBV24-1 TRBD2 . TRBJ2-1
TGTGCCAGCAGTTTTAGGGGGACAGGGAAAGGCTACACCTTC CASSFRGTGKGYTF TRBV12-3/TRBV12-4 TRBD1 many TRBJ1-2
TGTGCCAGCAGCCAAGGGGCCGGGGTGCTATCGGCCCAGTACTTC CASSQGAGVLSAQYF TRBV4-2 . many TRBJ2-5
TGTGCCAGCAGTTGGTCGGGCTACGAGCAGTACTTC CASSWSGYEQYF TRBV12-3/TRBV12-4 . many TRBJ2-7
TGTGCCAGCAGCCTAGGACTAGCGGGAGGGCCGAGTGAGCAGTTCTTC CASSLGLAGGPSEQFF TRBV6-4 TRBD2 few TRBJ2-1
TGTGCCAGCAGCTCCCACGACAGGGTTACGCAGTATTTT CASSSHDRVTQYF TRBV7-2 TRBD1 . TRBJ2-3
TGCAGTGCTAGAGTTGTCGGGCCCTACAATGAGCAGTTCTTC CSARVVGPYNEQFF TRBV20-1 . many TRBJ2-1
TGTGCCAGCAGCTTTGGTCAATCGGGGCCGCGGCCCCAGCATTTT CASSFGQSGPRPQHF TRBV5-6 . many TRBJ1-5
TGTGCCTGGAGTGTACTTGAAGACCACGATGGCTACACCTTC CAWSVLEDHDGYTF TRBV30 . . TRBJ1-2